This is a list of T cell receptor beta chains from one sample in a study of T cells in localized non-small cell lung cancer. The table came from immunoSEQ multiplex PCR; TCRdb's copy has only in-frame clones and leaves some out. The table records 100,000 or so clones, just over 90% of them present only once. This material consisted of PBMCs, taken before any cancer treatment. Receptors were obtained from a woman aged 40-75 years with stage II squamous cell lung carcinoma. CDR3s include the opening cysteine and the closing phenylalanine or tryptophan. Fields, in order: CDR3 length, clone size, V gene, J gene, D gene, CDR3 DNA, CDR3 protein. The D gene is left open where the match is weak. Expanded clones are given a class, and other clones once, few, many or no size at all.

length: 14; size: -; V: TRBV9; J: TRBJ1-3; D: -; DNA: TGTGCCAGCAGCCGTGCCCGCTCTGGAAACACCATATATTTT; CDR3: CASSRARSGNTIYF
length: 14; size: -; V: TRBV2; J: TRBJ1-1; D: -; DNA: TGTGCCAGCAGTGGAGGCAGGGCGGGCACTGAAGCTTTCTTT; CDR3: CASSGGRAGTEAFF
length: 14; size: -; V: TRBV30; J: TRBJ1-2; D: -; DNA: TGTGCCTGGAGTCCCCCAATACCAGGGCTAGGCTACACCTTC; CDR3: CAWSPPIPGLGYTF
length: 13; size: -; V: TRBV11-3; J: TRBJ2-5; D: -; DNA: TGTGCCAGCAGCTTGATGGACAAGGAGACCCAGTACTTC; CDR3: CASSLMDKETQYF
length: 15; size: -; V: TRBV2; J: TRBJ1-2; D: TRBD1; DNA: TGTGCCAGCTCCTTTGCGGGACAGGGGGCCGGAGGCTACACCTTC; CDR3: CASSFAGQGAGGYTF
length: 14; size: -; V: TRBV5-4; J: TRBJ2-3; D: -; DNA: TGTGCCAGCAGCTTGGGGGAGCGCACAGATACGCAGTATTTT; CDR3: CASSLGERTDTQYF
length: 15; size: -; V: TRBV5-1; J: TRBJ1-1; D: TRBD1; DNA: TGCGCCAGCAGCTTTAACAGGGGGCGAGGGACTGAAGCTTTCTTT; CDR3: CASSFNRGRGTEAFF
length: 14; size: -; V: TRBV2; J: TRBJ1-2; D: TRBD1; DNA: TGTGCCAGCAGTGAAGTTGGGGACAGGTATGGCTACACCTTC; CDR3: CASSEVGDRYGYTF
length: 20; size: -; V: TRBV6-1; J: TRBJ2-6; D: -; DNA: TGTGCCAGCAGTGAAGCGCTTCGGGGACATATAATCTCTGGGGCCAACGTCCTGACTTTC; CDR3: CASSEALRGHIISGANVLTF
length: 12; size: -; V: TRBV30; J: TRBJ2-1; D: -; DNA: TGTGCCTTCACCAGCGGCTACAATGAGCAGTTCTTC; CDR3: CAFTSGYNEQFF
length: 12; size: -; V: TRBV5-5; J: TRBJ2-7; D: -; DNA: TGTGCCAGCAGCTCAGCAGTCTACGAGCAGTACTTC; CDR3: CASSSAVYEQYF
length: 16; size: -; V: TRBV4-1; J: TRBJ2-1; D: TRBD2; DNA: TGCGCCAGCAGCCAGCTGGGACTAGCAGCATACAATGAGCAGTTCTTC; CDR3: CASSQLGLAAYNEQFF
length: 16; size: once; V: TRBV5-4; J: TRBJ2-7; D: -; DNA: TGTGCCAGCAGCTTCAGCCGTGGGGCAAAGACCTACGAGCAGTACTTC; CDR3: CASSFSRGAKTYEQYF
length: 16; size: -; V: TRBV5-1; J: TRBJ2-5; D: TRBD1; DNA: TGCGCCTCGGCGGGACAGGGGTTCCTGGGTGGAGAGACCCAGTACTTC; CDR3: CASAGQGFLGGETQYF
length: 17; size: -; V: TRBV19; J: TRBJ2-6; D: -; DNA: TGTGCCAGTAGTAAAGTCGGACCATCAGCTGGGGCCAACGTCCTGACTTTC; CDR3: CASSKVGPSAGANVLTF
length: 15; size: -; V: TRBV7-8; J: TRBJ1-3; D: TRBD1; DNA: TGTGCCAGCAGCTTAGTACAGGGGGCTGGAAACACCATATATTTT; CDR3: CASSLVQGAGNTIYF
length: 15; size: -; V: TRBV29-1; J: TRBJ2-6; D: TRBD1; DNA: TGCAGCGTTCGACAGGGGGCTTCTGGGGCCAACGTCCTGACTTTC; CDR3: CSVRQGASGANVLTF
length: 14; size: -; V: TRBV11-2; J: TRBJ1-1; D: -; DNA: TGTGCCAGCAGCCTTAGCGGGCAGAACACTGAAGCTTTCTTT; CDR3: CASSLSGQNTEAFF
length: 15; size: few; V: TRBV5-1; J: TRBJ2-1; D: TRBD2; DNA: TGCGCCAGCAGCCCTGTGGCGGGGGGGCGAAATGAGCAGTTCTTC; CDR3: CASSPVAGGRNEQFF
length: 14; size: -; V: TRBV27; J: TRBJ2-1; D: -; DNA: TGTGCCAGCAGTTTATCTGGAATCTGGGGTGAGCAGTTCTTC; CDR3: CASSLSGIWGEQFF
length: 14; size: medium-sized; V: TRBV10-2; J: TRBJ2-5; D: TRBD2; DNA: TGCGCCAGCAGCCCGGGACTAGTGGTGGAGACCCAGTACTTC; CDR3: CASSPGLVVETQYF
length: 15; size: -; V: TRBV6-1; J: TRBJ1-4; D: TRBD1; DNA: TGTGCCAGCACCCCGGGACAGGGATGGAATGAAAAACTGTTTTTT; CDR3: CASTPGQGWNEKLFF
length: 17; size: -; V: TRBV19; J: TRBJ1-1; D: -; DNA: TGTGCCAGTAGTATAGCGGGGAAGACAAAAATGAACACTGAAGCTTTCTTT; CDR3: CASSIAGKTKMNTEAFF
length: 13; size: -; V: TRBV30; J: TRBJ1-5; D: -; DNA: TGTGCCTGGACCCCACAGCTCGATCAGCCCCAGCATTTT; CDR3: CAWTPQLDQPQHF
length: 15; size: -; V: TRBV5-6; J: TRBJ2-1; D: TRBD1; DNA: TGTGCCAGCAGCTTGCCGGGACAGGGGGCAGATGAGCAGTTCTTC; CDR3: CASSLPGQGADEQFF
length: 15; size: once; V: TRBV10-2; J: TRBJ2-2; D: -; DNA: TGCGCCAGCAGTTCCCTGGGTGATCTCACCGGGGAGCTGTTTTTT; CDR3: CASSSLGDLTGELFF
length: 13; size: -; V: TRBV29-1; J: TRBJ2-7; D: -; DNA: TGCAGCGTTGACATAGGGAGCTCCTACGAGCAGTACTTC; CDR3: CSVDIGSSYEQYF
length: 14; size: -; V: TRBV6-6; J: TRBJ2-2; D: -; DNA: TGTGCCAGCAGTTACTTGCTAAACACCGGGGAGCTGTTTTTT; CDR3: CASSYLLNTGELFF
length: 14; size: -; V: TRBV19; J: TRBJ1-1; D: -; DNA: TGTGCCAGTAATACGAGCCCAGGGAACACTGAAGCTTTCTTT; CDR3: CASNTSPGNTEAFF
length: 14; size: -; V: TRBV29-1; J: TRBJ2-7; D: -; DNA: TGCAGCGTTGTCAGCCGGCTGAGCTCCTACGAGCAGTACTTC; CDR3: CSVVSRLSSYEQYF
length: 12; size: -; V: TRBV5-4; J: TRBJ2-7; D: -; DNA: TGTGCCAGCAGCTCTAACGTATACGAGCAGTACTTC; CDR3: CASSSNVYEQYF
length: 13; size: few; V: TRBV6-5; J: TRBJ2-3; D: -; DNA: TGTGCCAGCAGCCGGGCCCGCGGGAATACGCAGTATTTT; CDR3: CASSRARGNTQYF
length: 16; size: -; V: TRBV10-3; J: TRBJ2-2; D: TRBD1; DNA: TGTGCCATCAGTGTCCGAGGGGGCTGGGGCACCGGGGAGCTGTTTTTT; CDR3: CAISVRGGWGTGELFF
length: 14; size: -; V: TRBV6-6; J: TRBJ2-1; D: -; DNA: TGTGCCAGCAGTTACTCGCGATTAAACAATGAGCAGTTCTTC; CDR3: CASSYSRLNNEQFF
length: 12; size: -; V: TRBV13; J: TRBJ2-7; D: -; DNA: TGTGCCAGCAGCCAGTCCGACTACGAGCAGTACTTC; CDR3: CASSQSDYEQYF
length: 14; size: -; V: TRBV5-1; J: TRBJ2-1; D: -; DNA: TGCGCCAGCAGCTTGGGGGGAGTAGCCTATGAGCAGTTCTTC; CDR3: CASSLGGVAYEQFF
length: 16; size: -; V: TRBV28; J: TRBJ1-1; D: -; DNA: TGTGCCAGCAGTTCCCTTGGGGGGGCCGGGGGGACTGAAGCTTTCTTT; CDR3: CASSSLGGAGGTEAFF
length: 15; size: few; V: TRBV6-1; J: TRBJ2-2; D: -; DNA: TGTGCCAGCCCGATGGGGGGCATTGCCACCGGGGAGCTGTTTTTT; CDR3: CASPMGGIATGELFF
length: 14; size: -; V: TRBV11-2; J: TRBJ1-1; D: TRBD1; DNA: TGTGCCAGCAGCCAACCAGGGGGCAAGGCTGAAGCTTTCTTT; CDR3: CASSQPGGKAEAFF
length: 14; size: -; V: TRBV6-5; J: TRBJ1-5; D: TRBD1; DNA: TGTGCCAGCAAAGGGACAGGGGCAAATCAGCCCCAGCATTTT; CDR3: CASKGTGANQPQHF
length: 16; size: -; V: TRBV5-1; J: TRBJ1-6; D: TRBD1; DNA: TGCGCCAGCAGCTTGGAGGGCAGGGGGCGAAATTCACCCCTCCACTTT; CDR3: CASSLEGRGRNSPLHF
length: 15; size: -; V: TRBV19; J: TRBJ1-5; D: -; DNA: TGTGCCAGTAGTACCGTGGTGCATAGCAATCAGCCCCAGCATTTT; CDR3: CASSTVVHSNQPQHF
length: 14; size: -; V: TRBV30; J: TRBJ2-7; D: TRBD1; DNA: TGTGCCTGGCGCCGGGACAGGGCATCCTACGAGCAGTACTTC; CDR3: CAWRRDRASYEQYF
length: 17; size: -; V: TRBV18; J: TRBJ1-4; D: -; DNA: TGTGCCAGCTCACAATTCAGGGCCACAGACCGTAATGAAAAACTGTTTTTT; CDR3: CASSQFRATDRNEKLFF
length: 14; size: -; V: TRBV9; J: TRBJ2-2; D: -; DNA: TGTGCCAGCAGCGTCGGGGAGGACACCGGGGAGCTGTTTTTT; CDR3: CASSVGEDTGELFF
length: 16; size: once; V: TRBV25-1; J: TRBJ1-1; D: -; DNA: TGTGCCAGCAGTCCCCAGAGGTACGGACGGAACACTGAAGCTTTCTTT; CDR3: CASSPQRYGRNTEAFF
length: 16; size: -; V: TRBV5-1; J: TRBJ2-3; D: TRBD2; DNA: TGCGCCAGCAGTTCCGGACTAGCGGGCGACACAGATACGCAGTATTTT; CDR3: CASSSGLAGDTDTQYF
length: 15; size: -; V: TRBV5-5; J: TRBJ2-1; D: TRBD2; DNA: TGTGCCAGCAGCCAGAGCGGGATCCTGGGCAATGAGCAGTTCTTC; CDR3: CASSQSGILGNEQFF
length: 15; size: -; V: TRBV2; J: TRBJ1-2; D: TRBD1; DNA: TGTGCCAGCAGTCCCTCCTGGGACAGGGCCTATGGCTACACCTTC; CDR3: CASSPSWDRAYGYTF
length: 13; size: -; V: TRBV6-4; J: TRBJ1-2; D: -; DNA: TGTGCCAGCAGTGACTCCGGGACTCCCGGCTACACCTTC; CDR3: CASSDSGTPGYTF
length: 14; size: -; V: TRBV5-6; J: TRBJ2-7; D: TRBD1; DNA: TGTGCCAGCAGCTCCTGGACAGGAAGCTACGAGCAGTACTTC; CDR3: CASSSWTGSYEQYF
length: 13; size: -; V: TRBV28; J: TRBJ1-2; D: -; DNA: TGTGCCAGCAGTCCCGATTTTAAGAGAGGCTACACCTTC; CDR3: CASSPDFKRGYTF